Shown below are 6 T cell receptor beta chains from a single sample sequenced in a study of blood T cell repertoires in COVID-19. Assay used: immunoSEQ multiplex PCR; TCRdb lists only in-frame clones, some missing. The sample yields some 65,000 clones, roughly 85% seen once. Sequenced: peripheral blood. The source of these receptors is a man older than 75 with acute or convalescent COVID-19.

The chain recombines TRBV11-2 with TRBJ2-7, with TRBD2 identical over 8 bases. Trimming at V came to 4 bases and at J to 7 bases, leaving 12 bases not matched to a gene. The V gene's germline CDR1 is SGHAT and CDR2 FQNNGV. This CDR3 spans 15 amino acids. The CDR3 here is CASSSAGAGVREQYF. The CDR3 DNA is TGTGCCAGCAGCTCAGCCGGAGCGGGAGTTCGAGAGCAGTACTTC.

The chain has TRBV5-1 and TRBJ2-1; 14 bases fit TRBD2. CDR1 and CDR2 from the germline V gene are SGHRS and YFSETQ. This CDR3 has 16 residues. V shed 3 bases and J 9 bases; nucleotides not matched to a gene: 8. CDR3 sequence (DNA): TGCGCCAGCAGCTCATACGGGACTAGCGGGAGCGGTGAGCAGTTCTTC. Amino acids: CASSSYGTSGSGEQFF.

This clone was detected only a few times. V gene TRBV4-1 combines with J gene TRBJ1-1; 8 nucleotides align to TRBD1. The CDR3 is 18 residues long. V trimming: 6 bases; J trimming: 1 base; junction bases outside the gene matches: 16. The V gene's germline CDR1 is MGHRA and CDR2 YSYEKL. The CDR3: CASRRLDRGLRKNTEAFF. CDR3 DNA sequence: TGCGCCAGCAGGCGACTTGACAGGGGTCTCCGTAAGAACACTGAAGCTTTCTTT.

The V gene is TRBV4-1, the J gene TRBJ2-5; possibly TRBD1 for D (5 bases). CDR3 length: 13 residues. Germline loops: CDR1 MGHRA, CDR2 YSYEKL. V dropped 2 bases and J dropped 5 bases, with 9 bases sitting between them. The DNA of the CDR3 is TGCGCCAGCAGCCAAAGGGGTCGGGAGACCCAGTACTTC. Residues: CASSQRGRETQYF.

The chain couples TRBV4-3 to TRBJ1-3; D is ambiguous. The CDR3 covers 11 residues. The germline gives CDR1 LGHNA, CDR2 YSLEER. Trimming stripped 4 bases from V and 8 bases from J, with 6 bases between. CDR3 amino acids: CASSRGDTIYF. For the CDR3, the DNA is TGCGCCAGCAGCCGGGGAGACACCATATATTTT.

The V and J genes are TRBV10-2 and TRBJ2-1; 11 positions agree with TRBD2. CDR3 size: 13 residues. The V and J ends lost 6 bases and 6 bases, in that order; junction bases with no gene match: 1. Germline V lookup: CDR1 WSHSY, CDR2 SAAADI. The chain's CDR3 is CASRLAGANEQFF. CDR3 coding DNA: TGCGCCAGCAGACTAGCGGGAGCCAATGAGCAGTTCTTC.